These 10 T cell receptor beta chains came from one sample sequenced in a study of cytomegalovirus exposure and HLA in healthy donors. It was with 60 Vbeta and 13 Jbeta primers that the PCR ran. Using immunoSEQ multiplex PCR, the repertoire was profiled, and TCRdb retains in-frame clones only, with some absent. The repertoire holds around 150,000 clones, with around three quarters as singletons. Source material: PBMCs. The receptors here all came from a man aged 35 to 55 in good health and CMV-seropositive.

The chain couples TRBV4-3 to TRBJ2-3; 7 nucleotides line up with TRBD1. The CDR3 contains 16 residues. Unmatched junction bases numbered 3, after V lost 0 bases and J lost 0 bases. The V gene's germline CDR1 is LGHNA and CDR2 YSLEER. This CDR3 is CASSQEATGSTDTQYF. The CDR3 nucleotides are TGCGCCAGCAGCCAAGAGGCGACAGGGAGCACAGATACGCAGTATTTT.

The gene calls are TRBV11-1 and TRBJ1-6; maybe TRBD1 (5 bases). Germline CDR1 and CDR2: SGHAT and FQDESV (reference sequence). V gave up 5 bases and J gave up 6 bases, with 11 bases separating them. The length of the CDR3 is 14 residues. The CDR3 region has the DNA TGTGCCAGCAGCCCAGGACACCTTAATTCACCCCTCCACTTT. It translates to CASSPGHLNSPLHF.

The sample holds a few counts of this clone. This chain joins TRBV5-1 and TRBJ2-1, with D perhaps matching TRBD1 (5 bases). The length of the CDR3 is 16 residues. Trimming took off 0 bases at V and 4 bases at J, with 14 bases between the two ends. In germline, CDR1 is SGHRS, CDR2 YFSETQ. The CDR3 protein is CASSLGVQGEYNEQFF. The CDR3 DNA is TGCGCCAGCAGCTTGGGTGTCCAAGGGGAATACAATGAGCAGTTCTTC.

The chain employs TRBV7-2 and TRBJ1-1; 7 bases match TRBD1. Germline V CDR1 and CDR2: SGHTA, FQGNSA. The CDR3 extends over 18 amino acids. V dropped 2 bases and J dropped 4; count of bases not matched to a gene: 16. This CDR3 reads CASSLFLRGQALGTEAFF. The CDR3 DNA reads TGTGCCAGCAGCTTATTCCTACGCGGACAGGCTTTGGGCACTGAAGCTTTCTTT.

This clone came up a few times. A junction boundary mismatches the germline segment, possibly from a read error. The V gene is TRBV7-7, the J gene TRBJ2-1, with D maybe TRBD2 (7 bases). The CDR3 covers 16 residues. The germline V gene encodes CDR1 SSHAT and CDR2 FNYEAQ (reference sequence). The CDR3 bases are TGTGCTAGCAGCTTAGGAGGGGGGGGGAGGAGCGATGAGCAGTTCTTC. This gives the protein CASSLGGGGRSDEQFF.

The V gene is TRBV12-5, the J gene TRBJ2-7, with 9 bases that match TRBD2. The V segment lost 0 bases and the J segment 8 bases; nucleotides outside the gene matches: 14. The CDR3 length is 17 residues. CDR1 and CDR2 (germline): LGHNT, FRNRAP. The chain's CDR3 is CASGLVQIAGVSYQQYF. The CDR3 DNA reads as TGTGCTAGTGGTTTGGTTCAAATAGCGGGAGTTAGTTACCAGCAGTACTTC. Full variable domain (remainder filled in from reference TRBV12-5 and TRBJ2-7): DARVTQTPRHKVTEMGQEVTMRCQPILGHNTVFWYRQTMMQGLELLAYFRNRAPLDDSGMPKDRFSAEMPDATLATLKIQPSEPRDSAVYFCASGLVQIAGVSYQQYFGPGTRLTVT.

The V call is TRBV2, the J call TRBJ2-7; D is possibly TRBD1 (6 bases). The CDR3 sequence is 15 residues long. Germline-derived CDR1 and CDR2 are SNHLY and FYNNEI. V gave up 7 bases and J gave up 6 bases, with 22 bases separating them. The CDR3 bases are TGTGCCAGCAAATTACGCCAGGGGAAAGGGAGCGAGCAGTACTTC. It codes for CASKLRQGKGSEQYF.

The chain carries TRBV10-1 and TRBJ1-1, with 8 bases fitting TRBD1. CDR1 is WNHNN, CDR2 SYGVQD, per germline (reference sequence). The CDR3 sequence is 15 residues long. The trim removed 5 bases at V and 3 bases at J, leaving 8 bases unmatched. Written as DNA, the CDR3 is TGCGCCAGCAGTCCCGGACAGGGAGCTTACACTGAAGCTTTCTTT. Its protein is CASSPGQGAYTEAFF.

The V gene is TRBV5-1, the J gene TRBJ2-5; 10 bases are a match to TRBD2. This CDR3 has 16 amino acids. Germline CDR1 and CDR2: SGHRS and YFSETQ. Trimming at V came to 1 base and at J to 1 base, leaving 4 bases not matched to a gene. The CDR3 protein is CASSLPSGGVQETQYF. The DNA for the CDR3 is TGCGCCAGCAGCTTGCCCAGCGGGGGGGTCCAAGAGACCCAGTACTTC.

The CDR3 loop is CASSTWDSRSNQPQHF. CDR3 nucleotide sequence: TGTGCCAGTAGTACTTGGGACAGCCGTAGCAATCAGCCCCAGCATTTT. This chain uses TRBV19 with TRBJ1-5; 7 bases agree with TRBD1. The J segment lost 0 bases and the V segment lost 4 bases, leaving 6 bases of the junction unmatched. Germline lookup yields CDR1 LNHDA and CDR2 SQIVND (reference sequence). The CDR3 is 16 amino acids.